Each of the 17 T cell receptor beta chains below was sequenced from the same sample in a study of T and B cells in COVID-19 patients. BIOMED2 TRB-A/B primer pools were used in multiplex TRB PCR. From the multiplex PCR reads, TCRdb called clonotypes with MiXCR, one entry per CDR3 protein. Here the sample spans 11,000 to 15,000 distinct CDR3 sequences, 29% being singletons. Each TRB amplification used 250-500 ng of genomic DNA from blood. The sequencing input was blood. Every receptor here comes from a human donor who had recovered from COVID-19.

On this clonotype: A read error may account for a junction end that differs from germline. The rearrangement uses TRBV4-3 and TRBJ2-1; TRBD2 aligns across 12 bases. Germline lookup yields CDR1 LGHNA and CDR2 YSLEER. The CDR3 extends over 16 amino acids. DNA for the CDR3: TGTGCCAGCAGCCAAGATCCTAGCGGGAGGGGGGGTGAGCAGTTCTTC. It yields the protein CASSQDPSGRGGEQFF.

The chain combines TRBV6-2 or TRBV6-3 with TRBJ1-5; tentative D call: TRBD1 (6 bases). The CDR3 has 16 amino acids. Germline values: CDR1 MNHEY, CDR2 SVGEGT. V shed 4 bases and J shed 2 bases, with 15 bases lying between them. The CDR3 protein is CASSSWGPERNQPQHF. The CDR3, as DNA: TGTGCCAGCAGTTCCTGGGGGCCAGAGCGCAATCAGCCCCAGCATTTT.

The V and J genes are TRBV4-1 and TRBJ2-7, with 8 bases fitting TRBD2. The V gene's germline CDR1 is MGHRA and CDR2 YSYEKL. The J segment lost 10 bases and the V segment lost 1 base, leaving 6 bases of the junction unmatched. This CDR3 is 13 amino acids long. The CDR3 loop reads CASSQGVLAGQYF. The CDR3 DNA reads as TGCGCCAGCAGCCAAGGGGTCCTAGCGGGCCAGTACTTC.

This clonotype was recorded at least ten times. The chain combines TRBV6-5 with TRBJ2-7; D is uncertain. The germline CDR1 and CDR2 sequences are MNHEY and SVGAGI. This CDR3 contains 14 residues. V shed 6 bases and J shed 3 bases, with 15 bases lying between them. The chain's CDR3 is CASSSLTTIYEQYF. The CDR3 DNA follows: TGTGCCAGCAGCTCGTTGACAACGATCTACGAGCAGTACTTC.

By its share, this clonotype is medium-sized (0.01 to 0.1%). This chain uses TRBV19 with TRBJ2-3; 7 bases are shared with TRBD2. The CDR3 has 15 residues. With V trimmed by 7 bases and J by 0 bases, 7 bases remained unmatched. CDR1 is LNHDA and CDR2 is SQIVND in the germline V gene (reference sequence). Here the CDR3 reads CASKDGGSSTDTQYF. The DNA of the CDR3 is TGTGCCAGTAAGGACGGGGGGAGTAGCACAGATACGCAGTATTTT.

The J gene is TRBJ1-1, the V gene TRBV27, with 10 bases matching TRBD1. CDR3 size: 14 residues. V was clipped by 8 bases and J by 0 bases; unmatched bases: 3. The germline V gene encodes CDR1 MNHEY and CDR2 SMNVEV (reference sequence). Here the CDR3 reads CASGTGVMNTEAFF. The CDR3 region has the DNA TGTGCCAGCGGGACAGGGGTCATGAACACTGAAGCTTTCTTT.

This clonotype was observed a handful of times. This rearrangement joins TRBV4-3 to TRBJ2-2; D may be TRBD2 (6 bases). V was cut by 1 base and J by 1 base, with 16 bases left in between. Germline CDR1 and CDR2: LGHNA and YSLEER. CDR3 length: 18 amino acids. CDR3 region: CASSQGVPGLLNTGELFF. The CDR3 region has the DNA TGCGCCAGCAGCCAAGGGGTCCCGGGACTGCTGAACACCGGGGAGCTGTTTTTT.

In this sample, this clonotype turned up many times. The J gene is TRBJ2-7, the V gene TRBV15, with 10 positions matching TRBD1. Germline V lookup: CDR1 LNHNV, CDR2 YYDKDF (reference sequence). V was clipped by 1 base and J by 2 bases; unmatched bases: 5. The CDR3 contains 16 residues. Here the CDR3 DNA reads TGTGCCACCAGCAGAGCCGTGGGACAGGGGCCCTACGAGCAGTACTTC. Translated, it gives CATSRAVGQGPYEQYF.

In its sample, this clonotype ranks as medium-sized (0.01 to 0.1%). The chain joins TRBV29-1 to TRBJ2-3; D may match TRBD1 or TRBD2 (5 bases each). This CDR3 contains 13 residues. Trimming took off 8 bases at V and 5 bases at J, with 17 bases between the two ends. The V gene's germline CDR1 is SQVTM and CDR2 ANQGSEA. The CDR3 bases are TGCAGCACCCGGGGCAGGGTCGAAGATACGCAGTATTTT. This gives the protein CSTRGRVEDTQYF.

By share, this clonotype counts as medium-sized (0.01 to 0.1%). This chain links TRBV12-3 or TRBV12-4 with TRBJ2-2, with TRBD2 identical over 11 bases. The J segment lost 0 bases and the V segment lost 7 bases, leaving 7 bases of the junction unmatched. The CDR3 is made up of 17 amino acids. The CDR3 is CASNSGLAVANTGELFF. In DNA, the CDR3 is TGTGCCAGCAATTCGGGACTAGCGGTAGCGAACACCGGGGAGCTGTTTTTT.

This clonotype was seen at least ten times. The chain uses TRBV19 and TRBJ1-4; perhaps TRBD1 as D (6 bases). Trimming pared 7 bases from V and 4 bases from J, leaving 13 bases between. CDR3 length equals 14 residues. Germline CDR1 is LNHDA and CDR2 is SQIVND (reference sequence). The CDR3 DNA sequence: TGTGCCAGTAACAGGGACGACCGTAATGAAAAACTGTTTTTT. Translating gives CASNRDDRNEKLFF.

This clonotype is deemed medium-sized. The chain links TRBV5-4 to TRBJ2-2; D ambiguous. The CDR3 extends over 14 amino acids. CDR1 is SGHNT and CDR2 is YYREEE in the germline V gene (reference sequence). With 0 bases removed from V and 4 bases from J, the gap between germline ends came to 7 bases. The CDR3 DNA follows: TGTGCCAGCAGCTTGGTGGAAGGCACCGGGGAGCTGTTTTTT. It encodes CASSLVEGTGELFF.

This clonotype was observed a few times. This chain joins TRBV6-5 and TRBJ1-6; D not certain. The germline V gene encodes CDR1 MNHEY and CDR2 SVGAGI. The CDR3 loop spans 18 amino acids. The ends were cut back, 6 bases at V and 0 bases at J, with 18 bases in the middle. The DNA for the CDR3 is TGTGCCAGCAGCTCCGACGGAAAGTTCATCTCCTATAATTCACCCCTCCACTTT. Its protein product is CASSSDGKFISYNSPLHF.

This clonotype was found a few times. V and J are TRBV12-3 or TRBV12-4 and TRBJ2-1; 12 bases line up with TRBD2. The V gene end was trimmed by 2 bases and the J gene end by 0 bases; junction bases not matched to a gene: 8. CDR3 size: 19 residues. CDR3 protein: CASSLWTSGTQSSYNEQFF. The CDR3 DNA reads as TGTGCCAGCAGTTTATGGACTAGCGGGACGCAGAGCTCCTACAATGAGCAGTTCTTC.

In its sample, this clonotype is medium-sized. The genes are TRBV30 and TRBJ2-2, with D maybe TRBD1 (5 bases). From germline, CDR1 is GTSNPN and CDR2 SVGIG (reference sequence). Between the trimmed V and J ends, which lost 6 bases and 2 bases, there was a span of 10 bases. The CDR3 length is 13 residues. CDR3 bases: TGTGCCTGCCGCAGGGCAAACACCGGGGAGCTGTTTTTT. Amino acids: CACRRANTGELFF.

There are a few counts of this clonotype. The CDR3 sequence is CASSIGRSRDNQPQHF. Written as DNA, the CDR3 is TGTGCCAGTAGTATCGGGCGGTCACGAGACAATCAGCCCCAGCATTTT. This chain uses TRBV19 with TRBJ1-5, with D hard to call. Germline V lookup: CDR1 LNHDA, CDR2 SQIVND (reference sequence). The V gene lost 3 bases and the J gene lost 3 bases, with 15 bases spanning the gap. This CDR3 comprises 16 residues.

The chain recombines TRBV6-5 with TRBJ1-2; D gene ambiguous. The CDR3 has 12 amino acids. CDR1 and CDR2 (germline): MNHEY, SVGAGI. V was trimmed by 8 bases and J by 4 bases, leaving 11 bases between them. Here the CDR3 reads CASGGPIYGYTF. CDR3 bases: TGTGCCAGCGGAGGCCCAATCTATGGCTACACCTTC.